What follows is one T cell receptor (beta chain) and its context. This clonotype was seen at least ten times. It has no known antigen specificity. Per-base quality was not reported, and no clone a single base away is much larger than it. This entry comes from a study of spatial heterogeneity in lung cancer (dated by TCRdb to between 2018 and 2020). The study in broad terms: More beta-chain than alpha-chain transcripts were consistently detected, likely reflecting higher beta-chain transcript abundance. In the raw uncorrected reads, each unique combination of TCR and UMI appeared more than ten times on average. The study quantitatively compared TCR alpha and beta repertoires across multiple tumor regions, matched nontumor lung and blood in non-small cell lung cancer. Nonsynonymous mutation counts, determined by whole-exome sequencing of tumor tissue, were related to features of the TCR repertoire. At surgery, both alpha and beta chains were TCR-sequenced in 200 to 250 tumor regions, about 61 matched nontumor lung samples and some 60 PBMC samples. On the study overall, not on this receptor specifically: Ubiquitous expanded tumor TCRs showed up in blood more often at tumor resection than at routine follow-up. Confirming at a functional level the hypothesis that regional TCRs recognize regional mutations was considered to require additional single-cell paired TCR alpha and beta sequencing.

Receptors were amplified or captured by 5' RACE. Sequencing was carried out with a NextSeq 500. The TCR library protocol attached a unique molecular identifier to each TCR cDNA molecule to allow correction of PCR and sequencing errors. As for how the authors treated the data: TCR identification, UMI-based error correction and CDR3 extraction were all carried out with Decombinator tools. TCRs above a frequency of 2 per 1,000, corresponding to the top 1% of the tumor frequency distribution, were defined as expanded. Renyi diversity was computed with the R vegan package after each repertoire had been subsampled 100 times to 5,000 TCRs. CDR3 similarity networks were built from amino acid triplet string-kernel similarity, with CDR3s being connected when pairwise similarity was above 0.82. Using fastp at Q25 and MiXCR, TCRdb reprocessed the public reads and kept productive beta chains. Rows matching on CDR3 protein sequence are summarized as one entry with the most common DNA and genes. The V and J calls reflect TCRdb's pipeline rather than the authors' work. This sample lists about 23,000 distinct CDR3 sequences; roughly 3% were detected once. The ten most abundant clones make up 29% of the sample.

The sample's time point, from its label and the paper: sample taken at primary tumor resection. Without any cell sorting, TCR sequencing was performed on whole RNA extracted either from tumor and nontumor lung tissue or from cryopreserved PBMC samples. The donors were 65 to 90 patients from the lung TRACERx cohort who had early-stage, untreated non-small cell lung cancer. Only patients with enough RNA available from two or more tumor regions were chosen for TCR sequencing. CDR1 and CDR2, looked up from the germline V gene (reference sequence), are SEHNR and FQNEAQ. Ends trimmed: V by 6 bases, J by 10 bases; bases unmatched to a gene: 9. The CDR3 spans 16 residues, from the cysteine through the phenylalanine. Solely the CDR3 DNA is kept, with 48 bases framed from the first base.

The specimen comprised PBMCs, sampled at surgery. The chain is encoded by TRBV7-9 joined to TRBJ2-2; 15 middle bases align to TRBD2. This receptor was obtained from a female donor with early-stage non-small cell lung cancer. The nucleotides are TGTGCCAGCAGGATCCGGACTAGCGGGAGGGGAGAGGAGCTGTTTTTT. The resulting protein is CASRIRTSGRGEELFF.